This TCR beta chain was obtained from a study of T cell responses to AZD1222 COVID-19 vaccine. Between the trimmed V and J ends, which lost 7 bases and 8 bases, there was a span of 8 bases. From germline, CDR1 is SQVTM and CDR2 ANQGSEA. This CDR3 has 9 residues. Assay: immunoSEQ multiplex PCR; the TCRdb copy retains only in-frame clones and omits some. The sample lists about 150,000 clones, 75% to 95% occurring once. The sample here was peripheral blood, taken 28 days after the second AZD1222 dose. The rearrangement joins TRBV29-1 to TRBJ1-2, with D unresolved. The TCR originated in an adult who received the AZD1222 COVID-19 vaccine. The CDR3 region is CSALEGYTF. DNA for the CDR3: TGCAGCGCCTTGGAGGGCTACACCTTC.